The 27 T cell receptor beta chains below all came from one sample that was sequenced in a study of blood T cells in healthy people across ages. Next came a second PCR, run for roughly 7 to 12 cycles, which used a sample-barcoded 5' primer along with a J-beta primer mix. TCRdb re-derived calls from the 5' RACE reads in MiXCR, one entry per CDR3 protein. This table has 1.5 million to 1.8 million distinct CDR3 sequences, 35% to 45% appearing once. The sequenced sample was blood. These receptors came from a woman aged 18-29 years in good health.

The chain carries TRBV20-1 and TRBJ2-5; TRBD2 is a possible D gene (6 bases). Trimming left V 6 bases short and J 2 bases short, with 16 bases between. Germline loops: CDR1 DFQATT, CDR2 SNEGSKA (reference sequence). This CDR3 is 14 amino acids long. The CDR3 bases are TGCAGTGCCCAACCGGGACTCGCTCAAGAGACCCAGTACTTC. Encoded protein: CSAQPGLAQETQYF.

V is TRBV10-3 and J is TRBJ1-6; tentative D call: TRBD1 (5 bases). Germline V gene sequence: CDR1 ENHRY, CDR2 SYGVKD. CDR3 length equals 15 residues. The ends were cut back, 2 bases at V and 14 bases at J, with 19 bases in the middle. CDR3 bases: TGTGCCATCAGTGAGCATATGGGACGCACGCCCTCCCTCCACTTT. This gives the protein CAISEHMGRTPSLHF.

This chain connects TRBV27 to TRBJ1-2; D uncertain. CDR1 and CDR2 from the germline V gene are MNHEY and SMNVEV (reference sequence). V lost 5 bases, J lost 0 bases, and 7 bases lay in between. The length of the CDR3 is 13 residues. The CDR3 bases are TGTGCCAGCAGTCCAGCCGCTAACTATGGCTACACCTTC. It specifies CASSPAANYGYTF.

This clonotype appeared a few times. The rearrangement links TRBV5-1 to TRBJ2-1, with no clear D. Trimming shortened V by 6 bases and J by 4 bases, and 8 bases separated the two germline ends. The CDR3 has 12 amino acids. Germline CDR1 and CDR2: SGHRS and YFSETQ. The CDR3 DNA reads as TGCGCCAGCACTGGGCCATACAATGAGCAGTTCTTC. Protein sequence: CASTGPYNEQFF.

CDR3 DNA: TGTGCCAGCAGTTACCCGGGGTACAATCAGCCCCAGCATTTT. As protein: CASSYPGYNQPQHF. This sequence joins TRBV6-6 and TRBJ1-5; D is unresolved. The CDR3 runs 14 residues. Germline CDR1 is MNHNY and CDR2 is SVGAGI (reference sequence). V lost 2 bases to trimming and J lost 3 bases, with 8 bases between them.

This clonotype showed up just a few times. The chain links TRBV20-1 to TRBJ1-4, with TRBD1 matching over 7 bases. Germline-derived CDR1 and CDR2 are DFQATT and SNEGSKA (reference sequence). The CDR3 sequence is 14 residues long. V lost 6 bases to trimming and J lost 0 bases; unmatched junction nucleotides: 4. CDR3 sequence (DNA): TGCAGTGCCTTCGGGACAGCAACTAATGAAAAACTGTTTTTT. Protein product: CSAFGTATNEKLFF.

The chain employs TRBV6-5 and TRBJ1-4; D uncertain. Trimming removed 3 bases at V and 10 bases at J, with 9 bases between. Germline V CDR1 and CDR2: MNHEY, SVGAGI. The CDR3 is 12 residues long. The CDR3 sequence is CASSYTPGKLFF. As DNA, the CDR3 is TGTGCCAGCAGTTATACCCCCGGAAAACTGTTTTTT.

The chain links TRBV3-1 to TRBJ2-5; possible D gene TRBD2, 5 bases. Trimming took off 0 bases at V and 11 bases at J, with 10 bases between the two ends. CDR1 is LGHDT and CDR2 is YNNKEL in the germline V gene (reference sequence). The CDR3 loop spans 12 amino acids. The CDR3 reads CASSQDNGEQYF. The CDR3 DNA follows: TGTGCCAGCAGCCAAGACAACGGGGAGCAGTACTTC.

The sample holds one count of this clonotype. The chain uses TRBV29-1 and TRBJ2-7; 8 nucleotides agree with TRBD2. J was trimmed by 0 bases and V by 8 bases; bases with no gene match: 9. The CDR3 spans 14 residues. The germline gives CDR1 SQVTM, CDR2 ANQGSEA. CDR3 sequence reads: CSFAGGNPSYEQYF. CDR3 DNA: TGCAGCTTCGCGGGGGGCAACCCCTCCTACGAGCAGTACTTC.

The chain combines TRBV6-6 with TRBJ1-2; TRBD1 matches 9 bases. CDR3 size: 16 residues. V lost 2 bases and J lost 3; bases outside the gene matches: 7. CDR1 MNHNY and CDR2 SVGAGI come from the germline V gene (reference sequence). CDR3 bases: TGTGCCAGCAGTTACCGATCGGACAGGGGAGACTATGGCTACACCTTC. Residues: CASSYRSDRGDYGYTF.

The chain recombines TRBV14 with TRBJ1-2; tentatively, D is TRBD1 (6 bases). Germline V gene sequence: CDR1 SGHDN, CDR2 FVKESK. The CDR3 is made up of 17 amino acids. V was cut by 5 bases and J by 5 bases, with 24 bases left in between. In DNA form, the CDR3 reads TGTGCCAGCAGCTCCCGGGACACGGGCATTGGGCTTTATGGCTACACCTTC. Protein: CASSSRDTGIGLYGYTF.

The sample holds a few counts of this clonotype. V gene TRBV6-6 combines with J gene TRBJ2-1; 12 bases align to TRBD1. The CDR3 contains 15 residues. Germline V CDR1 and CDR2: MNHNY, SVGAGI (reference sequence). V lost 5 bases to trimming and J lost 8 bases; unmatched junction nucleotides: 7. The CDR3 is CASSQGDRGLYEQFF. DNA for the CDR3: TGTGCCAGCAGTCAGGGGGACAGGGGGCTCTATGAGCAGTTCTTC.

Note on this clonotype: One junction end disagrees with the germline gene, perhaps due to a read error. The V gene is TRBV28, the J gene TRBJ2-1; D gene unclear. Germline V gene lookup returns CDR1 MDHEN and CDR2 SYDVKM. The CDR3 sequence is 15 residues long. CDR3 amino acids: CANSLLTPSYNEQFF. The CDR3 DNA follows: TGTGCCAACAGTTTACTTACCCCCTCCTACAATGAGCAGTTCTTC.

This clonotype was picked up a small number of times. The chain carries TRBV20-1 and TRBJ1-1; no clear D. CDR3 length: 17 amino acids. V gave up 1 base and J gave up 4 bases, with 22 bases separating them. Per the germline V gene, CDR1 is DFQATT and CDR2 is SNEGSKA (reference sequence). The CDR3 coding sequence is TGCAGTGCTAGAGTCTCGCAGCTACCTTTGGGAACCACTGAAGCTTTCTTT. Its translation is CSARVSQLPLGTTEAFF.

This clonotype was detected a few times. The chain combines TRBV9 with TRBJ2-3; the D gene is possibly TRBD1 (6 bases). CDR1 SGDLS and CDR2 YYNGEE come from the germline V gene. The V end was cut by 0 bases, the J end by 2 bases, with 13 bases between. The CDR3 runs to 16 residues. The CDR3 DNA is TGTGCCAGCAGCGTAGAGCCGGGACAACACACAGATACGCAGTATTTT. This translates into CASSVEPGQHTDTQYF.

The chain links TRBV21-1 to TRBJ2-7. TRBV21-1 is given as a pseudogene. There are 10 residues in the CDR3. In nucleotides, the CDR3 is TGTGCCAGCCGTCCGTACGAGCAGTACTTC. Its protein product is CASRPYEQYF.

This clonotype was observed a few times. The chain couples TRBV5-4 to TRBJ2-1; weak D call: TRBD2 (7 bases). V shed 0 bases and J shed 2 bases, with 12 bases lying between them. CDR3 size: 16 residues. Germline V gene data show CDR1 as SGHNT and CDR2 as YYREEE (reference sequence). The CDR3 DNA is TGTGCCAGCAGCTTGGTTGGGGGGGCCCCCTACAATGAGCAGTTCTTC. Translating gives CASSLVGGAPYNEQFF.

DNA of the CDR3: TGTGCCAGCAGTTCCGTGGGGCTGTCCAAAAACATTCAGTACTTC. Translated: CASSSVGLSKNIQYF. The J gene is TRBJ2-4, the V gene TRBV6-2 or TRBV6-3, with TRBD1 as a possible D gene (5 bases). From germline, CDR1 is MNHEY and CDR2 SVGEGT. V gave up 4 bases and J gave up 2 bases, with 12 bases separating them. CDR3 length: 15 amino acids.

The rearrangement uses TRBV7-2 and TRBJ2-4; 8 nucleotides agree with TRBD1. With the DNA end fitting TRBJ2-7 better, the J assignment may be wrong. Per the germline V gene, CDR1 is SGHTA and CDR2 is FQGNSA. The CDR3 consists of 14 residues. The chain's CDR3 is CASSFWTGRNEQYF. The CDR3 DNA reads as TGTGCCAGCAGCTTTTGGACAGGGCGGAACGAGCAGTACTTC.

This clonotype was recorded only once. V is TRBV28 and J is TRBJ1-5; 8 bases align to TRBD1. The V and J ends lost 5 bases and 0 bases, in that order; junction bases with no gene match: 9. Germline V gene lookup returns CDR1 MDHEN and CDR2 SYDVKM. The CDR3 has 17 amino acids. The CDR3 spells CASSQEGQAYSNQPQHF. The CDR3 DNA reads as TGTGCCAGCAGTCAAGAGGGACAGGCGTATAGCAATCAGCCCCAGCATTTT.

This chain joins TRBV19 and TRBJ2-1, with D possibly TRBD2 on 6 matching bases. Per germline, CDR1 LNHDA and CDR2 SQIVND (reference sequence). The length of the CDR3 is 14 residues. The germline V and J ends were trimmed by 8 bases and 5 bases, with 16 bases remaining between them. The CDR3 DNA sequence: TGTGCCAGTTGGGTAGCGGATACTAACAATGAGCAGTTCTTC. Encoded protein: CASWVADTNNEQFF.

J is TRBJ2-1 and V is TRBV20-1; maybe TRBD2 (6 bases). V gave up 3 bases and J gave up 6 bases, with 18 bases separating them. CDR3 length: 15 residues. CDR1 is DFQATT and CDR2 is SNEGSKA in the germline V gene (reference sequence). The CDR3: CSASAVRVGGNEQFF. DNA for the CDR3: TGCAGTGCTAGCGCTGTTCGCGTCGGGGGCAATGAGCAGTTCTTC.

The chain employs TRBV28 and TRBJ2-3; D remains unclear. The CDR3 consists of 13 residues. Trimming stripped 5 bases from V and 2 bases from J, with 8 bases between. Germline CDR1 MDHEN, CDR2 SYDVKM. The CDR3 region is CASSQTYTDTQYF. CDR3 DNA: TGTGCCAGCAGTCAGACCTACACAGATACGCAGTATTTT.

This clonotype was seen at least ten times. J is TRBJ2-1 and V is TRBV9, with unresolved D. This CDR3 contains 15 residues. Trimming removed 0 bases at V and 1 base at J, with 8 bases between. Germline values: CDR1 SGDLS, CDR2 YYNGEE. The CDR3 here is CASSVDPGSYNEQFF. Written as DNA, the CDR3 is TGTGCCAGCAGCGTAGACCCAGGTTCCTACAATGAGCAGTTCTTC.

This clonotype was detected a few times. The V call is TRBV6-5, the J call TRBJ2-1, with D hard to call. The V end was cut by 2 bases, the J end by 1 base, with 9 bases between. There are 15 residues in the CDR3. CDR1 and CDR2 from the germline V gene are MNHEY and SVGAGI. The CDR3 DNA reads TGTGCCAGCAGTTACGACGCACGGTCCTACAATGAGCAGTTCTTC. This encodes CASSYDARSYNEQFF.

The J gene is TRBJ2-7, the V gene TRBV6-5; D is unresolved. Deletions cut 5 bases from V and 9 bases from J, with 14 bases between. This CDR3 is built from 12 residues. Germline values: CDR1 MNHEY, CDR2 SVGAGI. CDR3 DNA sequence: TGTGCCAGCAGTCGCCAGTGGGGTGGGCAGTACTTC. As protein: CASSRQWGGQYF.

This clonotype was seen once. The chain joins TRBV4-1 to TRBJ2-1; unclear D gene. This CDR3 contains 17 residues. Trimming pared 0 bases from V and 0 bases from J, leaving 12 bases between. Germline V gene data show CDR1 as MGHRA and CDR2 as YSYEKL. This CDR3 reads CASSQDIALSSYNEQFF. Written as DNA, the CDR3 is TGCGCCAGCAGCCAAGATATAGCCCTGAGCTCCTACAATGAGCAGTTCTTC.